These 4 T cell receptor beta chains originate from one sample sequenced in a study of radiation and T cells in renal cell carcinoma. Only in-frame clones appear in the TCRdb table, and some are missing; sequencing was by immunoSEQ multiplex PCR. The repertoire holds 100,000 to 150,000 clones, with around 81% as singletons. Time point specified: blood 2 weeks post-SBRT. Described treatment: 15 Gy SBRT to primary tumor, nephrectomy 4 weeks later. The sample consisted of blood, taken from a patient whose treatment included radiotherapy and nephrectomy. Receptor source: a man between 50 and 59 years old with renal cell carcinoma.

V is TRBV21-1 and J is TRBJ1-1; the tabulated D call, TRBD1, remains unverified against the DNA. TRBV21-1 is designated a pseudogene. The CDR3 extends over 15 amino acids. The CDR3 DNA follows: TGTGCCAGCAGCAGGCAGGGGGCCTGGAACACTGAAGCTTTCTTT. This sequence encodes CASSRQGAWNTEAFF.

This chain uses TRBV7-2 with TRBJ1-5; TRBD1 is a possible D gene (6 bases). Trimming took off 5 bases at V and 7 bases at J, with 18 bases between the two ends. The germline CDR1 and CDR2 sequences are SGHTA and FQGNSA. The CDR3 is 15 residues long. CDR3 sequence reads: CASSPSGGLGQPQHF. CDR3 in DNA: TGTGCCAGCAGCCCGAGCGGGGGCCTGGGGCAGCCCCAGCATTTT.

This clone was seen more than once but under ten times. V and J are TRBV27 and TRBJ1-2; D may be TRBD1 (5 bases). The CDR3 loop spans 15 amino acids. The V gene's germline CDR1 is MNHEY and CDR2 SMNVEV (reference sequence). The V end lost 1 base, the J end lost 8 bases, and 17 bases lay between the germline ends. CDR3 loop: CASSLYGAGQGGYTF. CDR3 sequence (DNA): TGTGCCAGCAGTTTATACGGCGCTGGGCAGGGAGGCTACACCTTC.

The CDR3: CASSQDGRGGSNQPQHF. The DNA for the CDR3 is TGCGCCAGCAGCCAAGACGGTAGGGGTGGAAGCAATCAGCCCCAGCATTTT. V gene TRBV4-3 combines with J gene TRBJ1-5, with D possibly being TRBD1 (5 bases). Per the germline V gene, CDR1 is LGHNA and CDR2 is YSLEER. V was clipped by 0 bases and J by 1 base, with 13 bases between them. The CDR3 has 17 residues.